Presented here are 9 T cell receptor beta chains from one specimen sequenced in a study of T-cell reconstitution after alpha-beta-depleted transplantation in children. Preparation of the TCRbeta library involved a method that used unique molecular identifiers. TCRdb independently ran MiXCR on the PCR reads; one entry per CDR3 protein. The sample lists about 980,000 distinct CDR3 sequences, about 30% occurring once. This specimen was PBMCs, mostly from graft donor cells, taken 360 days after TCRalphabeta/CD19-depleted stem cell transplant. The receptors come from a boy younger than two who had a stem cell transplant for SCID, so the T cells may come from the graft donor.

This clonotype was counted between two and nine times. The chain uses TRBV7-9 and TRBJ2-2; D gene ambiguous. Germline CDR1 and CDR2: SEHNR and FQNEAQ (reference sequence). Between the trimmed V and J ends, which lost 5 bases and 5 bases, there was a span of 15 bases. The CDR3 is 15 amino acids. The CDR3 loop reads CASSTQRTATGELFF. The CDR3 DNA reads as TGTGCCAGCAGCACCCAACGGACGGCTACCGGGGAGCTGTTTTTT.

The V and J genes are TRBV20-1 and TRBJ2-1; D is uncertain. The CDR3 is made up of 16 amino acids. Trimming removed 1 base at V and 5 bases at J, with 18 bases between. CDR1 is DFQATT and CDR2 is SNEGSKA in the germline V gene (reference sequence). CDR3 sequence reads: CSARAARAADHNEQFF. DNA for the CDR3: TGCAGTGCTAGAGCCGCACGCGCGGCAGACCACAATGAGCAGTTCTTC.

This chain joins TRBV15 and TRBJ2-3; no reliable D call. There are 13 residues in the CDR3. The V end lost 3 bases, the J end lost 8 bases, and 12 bases lay between the germline ends. CDR1 is LNHNV, CDR2 YYDKDF, per germline (reference sequence). CDR3 in DNA: TGTGCCACCAGCAGCCCCTCTGGGCGTACGCAGTATTTT. It codes for CATSSPSGRTQYF.

This clonotype was observed many times. CDR3 in DNA: TGTGCCAGCAGCCCTCCGGGGGAAGGGAACAATGAGCAGTTCTTC. As protein: CASSPPGEGNNEQFF. The chain has TRBV28 and TRBJ2-1; tentatively, D is TRBD2 (6 bases). Germline V gene data show CDR1 as MDHEN and CDR2 as SYDVKM. This CDR3 spans 15 amino acids. V shed 6 bases and J shed 5 bases, with 17 bases lying between them.

This clonotype was detected only once. The rearrangement links TRBV5-1 to TRBJ1-1; 7 bases agree with TRBD1. Unmatched junction bases numbered 8, after V lost 4 bases and J lost 2 bases. CDR3 length: 15 amino acids. The germline CDR1 and CDR2 sequences are SGHRS and YFSETQ. This CDR3 reads CASSGRQGLNTEAFF. CDR3 in DNA: TGCGCCAGCAGCGGGAGACAGGGCCTTAACACTGAAGCTTTCTTT.

V gene TRBV4-1 combines with J gene TRBJ2-2; tentative D call: TRBD2 (5 bases). This CDR3 is built from 16 residues. V was shortened by 4 bases and J by 0 bases, with 12 bases between the two germline ends. CDR1 is MGHRA and CDR2 is YSYEKL in the germline V gene. The CDR3 here is CASSPVPGSNTGELFF. The CDR3, as DNA: TGCGCCAGCAGCCCGGTCCCGGGATCGAACACCGGGGAGCTGTTTTTT.

The rearrangement links TRBV25-1 to TRBJ2-1; 9 bases are a match to TRBD1. Germline V gene data show CDR1 as MGHDK and CDR2 as SYGVNS. The V and J ends lost 10 bases and 1 base, in that order; junction bases with no gene match: 8. This CDR3 has 15 residues. The CDR3 bases are TGTGCCACCTCGGACAGGGGAGGTTCCTACAATGAGCAGTTCTTC. Its protein product is CATSDRGGSYNEQFF.

This chain links TRBV6-1 with TRBJ1-5, with D possibly matching TRBD1 (6 bases). The CDR3 length is 15 residues. CDR1 is MNHNS and CDR2 is SASEGT in the germline V gene. Trimming left V 5 bases short and J 5 bases short, with 16 bases between. The CDR3 DNA sequence: TGTGCCAGCAGTCCGGACAGCCGTAGGGATCAGCCCCAGCATTTT. This translates into CASSPDSRRDQPQHF.

The rearrangement joins TRBV5-1 to TRBJ2-3, with D maybe TRBD2 (5 bases). Germline V CDR1 and CDR2: SGHRS, YFSETQ. The CDR3 contains 14 residues. V dropped 6 bases and J dropped 3 bases, with 14 bases sitting between them. In DNA form, the CDR3 reads TGCGCCAGCACTCGCATTGAGGGTACAGATACGCAGTATTTT. Amino acids: CASTRIEGTDTQYF.